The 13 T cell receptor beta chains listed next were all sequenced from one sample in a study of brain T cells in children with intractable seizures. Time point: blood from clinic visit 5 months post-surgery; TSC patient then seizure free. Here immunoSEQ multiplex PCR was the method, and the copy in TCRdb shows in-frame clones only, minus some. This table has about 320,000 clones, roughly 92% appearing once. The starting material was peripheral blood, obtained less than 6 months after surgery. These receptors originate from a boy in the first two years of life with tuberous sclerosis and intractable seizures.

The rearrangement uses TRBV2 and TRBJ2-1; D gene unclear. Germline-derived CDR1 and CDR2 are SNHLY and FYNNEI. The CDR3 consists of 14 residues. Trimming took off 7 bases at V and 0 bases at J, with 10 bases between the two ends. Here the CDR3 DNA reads TGTGCCAGCAAATCGTCCGACTCCTACAATGAGCAGTTCTTC. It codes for CASKSSDSYNEQFF.

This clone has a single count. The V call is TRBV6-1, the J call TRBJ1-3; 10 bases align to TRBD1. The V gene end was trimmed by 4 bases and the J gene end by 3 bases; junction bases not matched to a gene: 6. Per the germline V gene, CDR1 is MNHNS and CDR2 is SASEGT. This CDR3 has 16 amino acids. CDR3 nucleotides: TGTGCCAGCAGTGCCTCGGGGACAGGGGATGGAAACACCATATATTTT. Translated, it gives CASSASGTGDGNTIYF.

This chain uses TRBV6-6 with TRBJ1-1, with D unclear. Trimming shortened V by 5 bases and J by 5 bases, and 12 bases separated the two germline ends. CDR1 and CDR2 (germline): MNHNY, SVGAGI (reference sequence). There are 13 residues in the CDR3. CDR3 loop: CASSQTRWTEAFF. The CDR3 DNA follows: TGTGCCAGCAGTCAGACGAGGTGGACTGAAGCTTTCTTT.

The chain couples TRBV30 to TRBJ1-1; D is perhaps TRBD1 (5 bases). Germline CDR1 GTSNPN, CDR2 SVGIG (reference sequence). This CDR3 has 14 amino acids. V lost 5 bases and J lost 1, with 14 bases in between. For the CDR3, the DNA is TGTGCCTGGGGAAAGGGGCAGAAGAACACTGAAGCTTTCTTT. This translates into CAWGKGQKNTEAFF.

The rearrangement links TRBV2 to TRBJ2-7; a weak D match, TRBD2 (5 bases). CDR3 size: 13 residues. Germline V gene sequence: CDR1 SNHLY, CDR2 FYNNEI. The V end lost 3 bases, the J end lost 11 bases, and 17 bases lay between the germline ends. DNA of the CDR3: TGTGCCAGCAGTGAGCTAGCCCCGACCGGGGAGTACTTC. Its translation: CASSELAPTGEYF.

CDR3 bases: TGTGCCAGTAGATTACAGGGCTCCTACAATGAGCAGTTCTTC. Translating it yields CASRLQGSYNEQFF. The chain is built from TRBV19 and TRBJ2-1, with a tentative D call TRBD1 (6 bases). Germline V gene lookup returns CDR1 LNHDA and CDR2 SQIVND (reference sequence). The CDR3 covers 14 residues. Trimming removed 6 bases at V and 0 bases at J, with 9 bases between.

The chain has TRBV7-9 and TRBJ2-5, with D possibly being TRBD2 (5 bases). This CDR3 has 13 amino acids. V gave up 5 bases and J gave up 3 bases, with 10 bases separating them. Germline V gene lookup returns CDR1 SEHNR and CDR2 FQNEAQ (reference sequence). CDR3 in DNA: TGTGCCAGCAGCCCGCGGGTTGAAGAGACCCAGTACTTC. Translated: CASSPRVEETQYF. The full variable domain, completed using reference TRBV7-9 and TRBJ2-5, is DTGVSQNPRHKITKRGQNVTFRCDPISEHNRLYWYRQTLGQGPEFLTYFQNEAQLEKSRLLSDRFSAERPKGSFSTLEIQRTEQGDSAMYLCASSPRVEETQYFGPGTRLLVL.

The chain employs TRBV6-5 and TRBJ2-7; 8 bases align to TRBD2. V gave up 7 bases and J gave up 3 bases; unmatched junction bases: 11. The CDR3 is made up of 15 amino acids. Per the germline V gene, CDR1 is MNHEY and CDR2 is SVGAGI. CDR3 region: CASKAPLAGLYEQYF. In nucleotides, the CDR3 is TGTGCCAGCAAGGCCCCCCTAGCGGGCCTCTACGAGCAGTACTTC.

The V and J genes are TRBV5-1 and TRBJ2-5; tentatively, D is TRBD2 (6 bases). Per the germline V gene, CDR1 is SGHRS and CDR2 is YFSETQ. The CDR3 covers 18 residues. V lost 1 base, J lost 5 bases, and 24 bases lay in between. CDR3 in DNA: TGCGCCAGCAGCTTGCGGGGGTGGCGGTCTCGGTTCCGGGAGACCCAGTACTTC. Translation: CASSLRGWRSRFRETQYF.

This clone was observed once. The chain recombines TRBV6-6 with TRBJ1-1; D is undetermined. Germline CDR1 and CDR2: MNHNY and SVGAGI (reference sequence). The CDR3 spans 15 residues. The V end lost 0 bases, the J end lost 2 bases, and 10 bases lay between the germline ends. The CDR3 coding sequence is TGTGCCAGCAGTTACTCGGGCGGGGAAAACACTGAAGCTTTCTTT. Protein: CASSYSGGENTEAFF.

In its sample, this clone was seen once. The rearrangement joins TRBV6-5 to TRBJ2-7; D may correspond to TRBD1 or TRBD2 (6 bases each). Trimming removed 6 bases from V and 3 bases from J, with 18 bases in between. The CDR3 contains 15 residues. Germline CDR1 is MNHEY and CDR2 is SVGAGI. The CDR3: CASSPGMGGVYEQYF. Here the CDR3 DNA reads TGTGCCAGCAGCCCCGGGATGGGGGGCGTCTACGAGCAGTACTTC.

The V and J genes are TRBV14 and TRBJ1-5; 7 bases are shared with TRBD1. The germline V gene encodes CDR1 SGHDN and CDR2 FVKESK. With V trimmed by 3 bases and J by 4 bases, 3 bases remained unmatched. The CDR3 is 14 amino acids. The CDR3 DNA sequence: TGTGCCAGCAGCCAGACAGGGAGTAATCAGCCCCAGCATTTT. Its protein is CASSQTGSNQPQHF.

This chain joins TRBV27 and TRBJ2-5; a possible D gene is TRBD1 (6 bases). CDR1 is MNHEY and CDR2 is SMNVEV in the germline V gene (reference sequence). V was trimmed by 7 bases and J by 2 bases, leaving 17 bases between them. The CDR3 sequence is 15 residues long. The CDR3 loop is CASTATGQIQETQYF. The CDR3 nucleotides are TGTGCCAGCACCGCCACAGGACAGATACAAGAGACCCAGTACTTC.